This T cell receptor beta chain came from a study of early T cells in non-severe SARS-CoV-2 infection. After removal of 3 bases from V and 1 base from J, the junction contained 6 bases not matched to a gene. There are 17 residues in the CDR3. Germline CDR1 and CDR2: SGHAT and FQNNGV. Individual cDNA molecules carried attached unique molecular identifiers. Each CDR3 protein is one row after TCRdb ran MiXCR on the 5' RACE reads. The table includes some 77,000 distinct CDR3 sequences, 15% to 20% detected once. This chain links TRBV11-2 with TRBJ2-2; 9 nucleotides line up with TRBD2. Sequenced material: whole blood. This sequence was found in an adult who was a healthcare worker with PCR-confirmed SARS-CoV-2 infection or an uninfected control (not recorded which). CDR3 region: CASSLRAGGQNTGELFF. The CDR3 DNA is TGTGCCAGCAGCTTGCGAGCGGGAGGCCAGAACACCGGGGAGCTGTTTTTT.